The clone carrying this T cell receptor beta chain was observed once. Germline values: CDR1 SNHLY, CDR2 FYNNEI. The CDR3 is 14 amino acids. Trimming at V came to 6 bases and at J to 2 bases, leaving 6 bases not matched to a gene. While unrecorded immune exposures were likely, the donors were nominally healthy when sampled. The data derive from a study of cytomegalovirus exposure and HLA in healthy donors. The PCR was carried out with 60 Vbeta primers and 13 Jbeta primers. Sequencing used immunoSEQ multiplex PCR; TCRdb keeps in-frame clones, though not all of them. The sample has 150,000 to 200,000 clones, 65% to 85% seen once; the top ten hold roughly 0.095%.

The source of this sequence is a boy aged 2 to 10 in good health and CMV-seronegative. Sequencing was done on a sample of PBMCs. J is TRBJ1-2 and V is TRBV2, with 7 bases matching TRBD1. The CDR3 coding sequence is TGTGCCAGCAGCGCCGACAGGGTCAACTATGGCTACACCTTC. This gives the protein CASSADRVNYGYTF.